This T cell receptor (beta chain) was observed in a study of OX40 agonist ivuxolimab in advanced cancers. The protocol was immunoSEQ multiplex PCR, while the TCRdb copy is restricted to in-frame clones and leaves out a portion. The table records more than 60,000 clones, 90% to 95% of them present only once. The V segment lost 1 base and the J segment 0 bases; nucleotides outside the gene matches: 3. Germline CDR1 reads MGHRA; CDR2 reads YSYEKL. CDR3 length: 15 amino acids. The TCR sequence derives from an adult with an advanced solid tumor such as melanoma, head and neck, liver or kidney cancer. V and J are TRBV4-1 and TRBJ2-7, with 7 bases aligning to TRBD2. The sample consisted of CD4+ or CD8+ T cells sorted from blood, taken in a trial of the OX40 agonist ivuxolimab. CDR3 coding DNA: TGCGCCAGCAGCCAAGTCAGCGGGAACTCCTACGAGCAGTACTTC. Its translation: CASSQVSGNSYEQYF.